The 32 T cell receptor beta chains reported below all come from one sample, sequenced in a study of OX40 agonist ivuxolimab in advanced cancers. Here immunoSEQ multiplex PCR was the method, and the copy in TCRdb shows in-frame clones only, minus some. The sample has fewer than 70,000 clones; roughly 86% are singletons. Sequencing used CD4+ or CD8+ T cells sorted from blood, obtained in a trial of the OX40 agonist ivuxolimab. Source of these receptors: an adult with an advanced solid tumor such as melanoma, head and neck, liver or kidney cancer.

CDR3 region: CATTLNYEQYF. DNA of the CDR3: TGTGCCACTACCCTGAACTACGAGCAGTACTTC. This chain uses TRBV6-1 with TRBJ2-7, with unresolved D. The CDR3 spans 11 residues. Trimming pared 10 bases from V and 3 bases from J, leaving 10 bases between. Germline V CDR1 and CDR2: MNHNS, SASEGT.

The chain is built from TRBV19 and TRBJ2-5, with D tentatively TRBD1 or TRBD2 (5 bases each). Germline V gives CDR1 LNHDA, CDR2 SQIVND (reference sequence). This CDR3 comprises 15 residues. Between the trimmed V and J ends, which lost 5 bases and 1 base, there was a span of 14 bases. This chain's CDR3 is CASSPFDSGQETQYF. The CDR3 DNA reads TGTGCCAGTAGTCCCTTCGACAGCGGCCAAGAGACCCAGTACTTC.

The chain carries TRBV7-2 and TRBJ2-7; possibly TRBD2 for D (6 bases). Germline V CDR1 and CDR2: SGHTA, FQGNSA. Trimming removed 3 bases from V and 3 bases from J, with 9 bases in between. The CDR3 runs 13 residues. CDR3 coding DNA: TGTGCCAGCAGCTTTGCGACTAGCTACGAGCAGTACTTC. This encodes CASSFATSYEQYF.

The rearrangement links TRBV5-1 to TRBJ2-2; 9 bases agree with TRBD1. CDR3 length: 14 amino acids. Germline V CDR1 and CDR2: SGHRS, YFSETQ. The junction had 4 bases not matched to a gene; V was cut back by 4 bases and J by 6 bases. The CDR3 coding sequence is TGCGCCAGCAGCCGACAGGGGGTCTCCGGGGAGCTGTTTTTT. Its protein is CASSRQGVSGELFF.

This clone was seen a handful of times. This sequence joins TRBV19 and TRBJ1-6; 9 bases line up with TRBD1. With 3 bases clipped from V and 6 bases from J, the junction kept 3 bases outside the gene matches. This CDR3 has 15 residues. Germline values: CDR1 LNHDA, CDR2 SQIVND (reference sequence). CDR3: CASSIGTGSNSPLHF. CDR3 sequence (DNA): TGTGCCAGTAGTATCGGGACAGGGAGTAATTCACCCCTCCACTTT.

The rearrangement uses TRBV28 and TRBJ2-2; 7 positions match TRBD1. The CDR3 length is 16 residues. J lost 1 base, V lost 10 bases, and 12 bases had no gene match. Germline assignment: CDR1 MDHEN and CDR2 SYDVKM. CDR3 coding DNA: TGTGCCACCAGCCCTCAGGGGGTTGGGAACACCGGGGAGCTGTTTTTT. Translation gives CATSPQGVGNTGELFF.

This clone was seen only once. CDR3 loop: CASSLRGRSGELFF. DNA of the CDR3: TGTGCCAGTAGCCTCAGGGGGCGTTCCGGGGAGCTGTTTTTT. V is TRBV19 and J is TRBJ2-2, with 8 bases matching TRBD1. This CDR3 region has 14 residues. V dropped 6 bases and J dropped 6; count of bases not matched to a gene: 6. Germline V gives CDR1 LNHDA, CDR2 SQIVND (reference sequence).

The chain links TRBV15 to TRBJ2-3; D remains unclear. Germline V CDR1 and CDR2: LNHNV, YYDKDF (reference sequence). The CDR3 totals 14 residues. Trimming pared 0 bases from V and 4 bases from J, leaving 8 bases between. CDR3 protein: CATSRDNQADTQYF. The CDR3 DNA follows: TGTGCCACCAGCAGAGATAACCAGGCAGATACGCAGTATTTT.

The chain recombines TRBV7-2 with TRBJ2-5, with TRBD2 matching over 8 bases. Germline trimming cut 4 bases from V and 6 bases from J; bases unmatched to any gene: 10. CDR1 is SGHTA, CDR2 FQGNSA, per germline. The CDR3 runs 15 residues. The DNA for the CDR3 is TGTGCCAGCAGCTCCCCCGGGACTAGAAGACAGACCCAGTACTTC. This codes for CASSSPGTRRQTQYF.

The gene calls are TRBV5-1 and TRBJ2-3; 7 nucleotides line up with TRBD2. The CDR3 sequence is 14 residues long. The germline V gene has CDR1 SGHRS and CDR2 YFSETQ. Trimming took 4 bases from V and 1 from J; bases not matched to a gene: 3. This chain's CDR3 is CASSTSGGTDTQYF. In DNA form, the CDR3 reads TGCGCCAGCAGCACAAGCGGGGGCACAGATACGCAGTATTTT.

The J gene is TRBJ2-7, the V gene TRBV5-1; D gene ambiguous. This CDR3 contains 12 residues. The germline CDR1 and CDR2 sequences are SGHRS and YFSETQ. The V and J ends lost 7 bases and 3 bases respectively, with 11 bases between them. For the CDR3, the DNA is TGCGCCAGCCTGGCGGATAACTACGAGCAGTACTTC. Translated: CASLADNYEQYF.

The chain links TRBV6-5 to TRBJ1-1, with D possibly TRBD1 on 5 matching bases. CDR1 and CDR2 (germline): MNHEY, SVGAGI. Trimming pared 4 bases from V and 2 bases from J, leaving 17 bases between. This CDR3 comprises 16 residues. DNA of the CDR3: TGTGCCAGCAGTTCTTTACTGACAGCTACTAACACTGAAGCTTTCTTT. Its translation is CASSSLLTATNTEAFF.

This clone was picked up a small number of times. The chain combines TRBV19 with TRBJ2-7; D possibly corresponds to TRBD2 (5 bases). V lost 1 base and J lost 3, with 10 bases in between. CDR3 length equals 14 residues. Germline assignment: CDR1 LNHDA and CDR2 SQIVND (reference sequence). CDR3 sequence: CASSIGGLNYEQYF. The CDR3 nucleotides read TGTGCCAGTAGTATAGGCGGGCTAAACTACGAGCAGTACTTC.

V and J are TRBV5-1 and TRBJ1-1; D remains unclear. The CDR3 runs to 13 residues. CDR1 and CDR2 from the germline V gene are SGHRS and YFSETQ. Between the trimmed V and J ends, which lost 4 bases and 1 base, there was a span of 8 bases. The CDR3, as DNA: TGCGCCAGCAGCCTTCAACAGAACACTGAAGCTTTCTTT. Protein product: CASSLQQNTEAFF.

This chain joins TRBV6-1 and TRBJ1-5; D gene uncertain. V was cut by 7 bases and J by 4 bases, with 11 bases left in between. Germline-derived CDR1 and CDR2 are MNHNS and SASEGT. CDR3 length: 13 residues. CDR3 nucleotides: TGTGCCAGCATCCCTAACCCGAATCAGCCCCAGCATTTT. This translates into CASIPNPNQPQHF.

The V call is TRBV2, the J call TRBJ1-5; D gene ambiguous. This CDR3 contains 14 residues. Germline V gene sequence: CDR1 SNHLY, CDR2 FYNNEI. The V and J ends lost 7 bases and 4 bases respectively, with 14 bases between them. The CDR3 DNA sequence: TGTGCCAGCAAACTCCGGCTGGGGAATCAGCCCCAGCATTTT. Translated, it gives CASKLRLGNQPQHF.

This CDR3 reads CASSQPRDRARTGELFF. Here the CDR3 DNA reads TGTGCCAGCAGCCAACCTCGAGACAGGGCGCGCACCGGGGAGCTGTTTTTT. This sequence joins TRBV14 and TRBJ2-2, with 7 bases matching TRBD1. The V gene end was trimmed by 2 bases and the J gene end by 4 bases; junction bases not matched to a gene: 10. The germline CDR1 and CDR2 sequences are SGHDN and FVKESK. The CDR3 length is 17 residues.

J is TRBJ2-7 and V is TRBV7-9; tentative D call: TRBD1 (6 bases). Germline loops: CDR1 SEHNR, CDR2 FQNEAQ (reference sequence). The CDR3 extends over 12 amino acids. Trimming left V 5 bases short and J 4 bases short, with 9 bases between. CDR3 DNA sequence: TGTGCCAGCAGCACAGGACAGTACGAGCAGTACTTC. Its translation: CASSTGQYEQYF.

This clone has more than one count but fewer than ten. The CDR3 coding sequence is TGCGCCAGCAGTCTGAACGAAGGTGACGAGCAGTACTTC. Translating it yields CASSLNEGDEQYF. The rearrangement uses TRBV4-1 and TRBJ2-7; D gene uncertain. V shed 6 bases and J shed 5 bases, with 14 bases lying between them. The CDR3 length is 13 residues. Germline loops: CDR1 MGHRA, CDR2 YSYEKL.

The V gene is TRBV7-9, the J gene TRBJ2-7, with D maybe TRBD1 (6 bases). The CDR3 sequence is 16 residues long. V lost 5 bases, J lost 0 bases, and 17 bases lay in between. CDR1 and CDR2 from the germline V gene are SEHNR and FQNEAQ (reference sequence). The CDR3 reads CASSPPQGGGSYEQYF. The CDR3 nucleotides are TGTGCCAGCAGCCCCCCACAGGGTGGGGGCTCCTACGAGCAGTACTTC.

In this sample, this clone turned up once. The chain recombines TRBV27 with TRBJ1-2; 7 bases fit TRBD1. CDR1 is MNHEY and CDR2 is SMNVEV in the germline V gene (reference sequence). The CDR3 is made up of 13 amino acids. The trim removed 4 bases at V and 2 bases at J, leaving 1 base unmatched. The CDR3 reads CASSSQGNYGYTF. The CDR3 region has the DNA TGTGCCAGCAGTTCACAGGGGAACTATGGCTACACCTTC.

This clone has a single count. The rearrangement links TRBV5-1 to TRBJ2-7, with 10 positions matching TRBD2. The CDR3 is 13 residues long. CDR1 SGHRS and CDR2 YFSETQ come from the germline V gene. Trimming at V came to 6 bases and at J to 3 bases, leaving 3 bases not matched to a gene. In nucleotides, the CDR3 is TGCGCCAGCACCCTAGCGGGAGACTACGAGCAGTACTTC. It codes for CASTLAGDYEQYF.

V gene TRBV6-9 combines with J gene TRBJ2-7; TRBD1 matches 7 bases. CDR1 MNHGY and CDR2 SVAAGI come from the germline V gene. With V trimmed by 6 bases and J by 8 bases, 10 bases remained unmatched. The CDR3 length is 13 residues. The CDR3 loop is CASRRQGLLKQYF. The DNA for the CDR3 is TGTGCCAGCAGGAGACAGGGCCTTCTTAAGCAGTACTTC.

This chain connects TRBV6-6 to TRBJ2-7; 9 positions match TRBD1. With 6 bases clipped from V and 8 bases from J, the junction kept 5 bases outside the gene matches. This CDR3 contains 12 residues. Per the germline V gene, CDR1 is MNHNY and CDR2 is SVGAGI (reference sequence). DNA of the CDR3: TGTGCCAGCAGCAGGGACAGGGAAAAGCAGTACTTC. As protein: CASSRDREKQYF.

The rearrangement joins TRBV30 to TRBJ1-3, with D perhaps TRBD1 (6 bases). Germline V gives CDR1 GTSNPN, CDR2 SVGIG (reference sequence). The V gene lost 0 bases and the J gene lost 0 bases, with 15 bases spanning the gap. This CDR3 has 17 amino acids. The CDR3 region is CAWSVWGAQGSGNTIYF. DNA of the CDR3: TGTGCCTGGAGTGTGTGGGGGGCGCAAGGCTCTGGAAACACCATATATTTT.

V gene TRBV29-1 combines with J gene TRBJ2-7; D is perhaps TRBD1 (8 bases). The V gene lost 4 bases and the J gene lost 2 bases, with 18 bases spanning the gap. The CDR3 is 15 amino acids. CDR1 and CDR2 (germline): SQVTM, ANQGSEA. CDR3 nucleotide sequence: TGCAGCGTTGTGGGGGGGGACAGGACTGCCTACGAGCAGTACTTC. Translation: CSVVGGDRTAYEQYF.

The V call is TRBV5-4, the J call TRBJ2-5; TRBD2 is a possible D gene (6 bases). The CDR3 is 14 residues long. Germline V gene data show CDR1 as SGHNT and CDR2 as YYREEE (reference sequence). Deletions cut 1 base from V and 5 bases from J, with 12 bases between. CDR3 sequence (DNA): TGTGCCAGCAGCTTGAGGGACTTGGGGGAGACCCAGTACTTC. Its translation: CASSLRDLGETQYF.

V usage is TRBV6-5 and J usage is TRBJ2-1; D is perhaps TRBD1 (6 bases). Germline CDR1 MNHEY, CDR2 SVGAGI. The CDR3 is 11 residues long. V was trimmed by 11 bases and J by 10 bases, leaving 15 bases between them. The CDR3 bases are TGTGCCGTAGCTTACGGACAGGAGCAGTTCTTC. It encodes CAVAYGQEQFF.

This clone was seen just once. J is TRBJ2-1 and V is TRBV2, with 7 bases aligning to TRBD2. The CDR3 extends over 14 amino acids. Germline V gene sequence: CDR1 SNHLY, CDR2 FYNNEI. The V segment lost 6 bases and the J segment 4 bases; nucleotides outside the gene matches: 6. The CDR3, as DNA: TGTGCCAGCAGGTTGGGGGAGGGGTACAATGAGCAGTTCTTC. It translates to CASRLGEGYNEQFF.

The chain has TRBV7-2 and TRBJ1-6; D is unresolved. V lost 3 bases and J 7 bases, leaving 10 bases between the germline ends. Looked up from germline, CDR1 is SGHTA and CDR2 is FQGNSA. The CDR3 is 14 amino acids. CDR3: CASSLGGLNSPLHF. CDR3 DNA sequence: TGTGCCAGCAGCTTGGGCGGGCTCAATTCACCCCTCCACTTT.

This clone has a single count. The V and J genes are TRBV5-6 and TRBJ1-3; D might be TRBD1 (5 bases). This CDR3 comprises 18 residues. Trimming took off 4 bases at V and 0 bases at J, with 20 bases between the two ends. Germline V gives CDR1 SGHDT, CDR2 YYEEEE. The CDR3 here is CASSEDKGPASSGNTIYF. CDR3 nucleotide sequence: TGTGCCAGCAGCGAGGACAAAGGCCCAGCGAGCTCTGGAAACACCATATATTTT.

V is TRBV5-1 and J is TRBJ2-3, with D possibly being TRBD2 (5 bases). Germline V lookup: CDR1 SGHRS, CDR2 YFSETQ. The ends were cut back, 4 bases at V and 0 bases at J, with 18 bases in the middle. The CDR3 length is 17 residues. CDR3 loop: CASSPSISGTSTDTQYF. CDR3 bases: TGCGCCAGCAGCCCAAGTATAAGCGGAACTAGCACAGATACGCAGTATTTT.